These 29 T cell receptor beta chains came from one sample sequenced in a study of cytomegalovirus exposure and HLA in healthy donors. Amplification used 60 Vbeta primers and 13 Jbeta primers. The assay was immunoSEQ multiplex PCR, and TCRdb's table has in-frame clones only and misses some. The profile shows about 140,000 clones, roughly four fifths of them singletons. The sample taken for sequencing was PBMCs. The origin of the receptors is a woman aged 35 to 49 in good health and CMV-seronegative.

This clone showed up just a few times. The chain links TRBV28 to TRBJ2-1; 10 nucleotides align to TRBD2. The J segment lost 4 bases and the V segment lost 7 bases, leaving 4 bases of the junction unmatched. Germline V lookup: CDR1 MDHEN, CDR2 SYDVKM. CDR3 length equals 14 residues. CDR3 residues: CASTRTSGYNEQFF. CDR3 sequence (DNA): TGTGCCAGCACCAGGACTAGCGGTTACAATGAGCAGTTCTTC.

This rearrangement joins TRBV1 to TRBJ2-5; the table's D call TRBD2 went unverified against the DNA. TRBV1 is shown as a pseudogene. The CDR3 consists of 17 residues. The CDR3 here is CTSSQLRLAGGQETQYF. For the CDR3, the DNA is TGCACCAGCAGCCAACTGAGACTAGCGGGAGGACAAGAGACCCAGTACTTC.

The chain has TRBV13 and TRBJ2-1; 16 bases are shared with TRBD2. With V trimmed by 0 bases and J by 0 bases, 5 bases remained unmatched. The CDR3 sequence is 20 residues long. Germline V gene data show CDR1 as PRHDT and CDR2 as FYEKMQ (reference sequence). DNA of the CDR3: TGTGCCAGCAGCTTAGGACCGGGACTAGCGGGAGGGTTCTCCTACAATGAGCAGTTCTTC. This encodes CASSLGPGLAGGFSYNEQFF.

The J gene is TRBJ2-7, the V gene TRBV6-6; TRBD1 matches at 8 bases. There are 15 residues in the CDR3. Germline values: CDR1 MNHNY, CDR2 SVGAGI (reference sequence). V trimming: 7 bases; J trimming: 3 bases; junction bases outside the gene matches: 11. CDR3 in amino acids: CASTPASGTGYEQYF. The CDR3 coding sequence is TGTGCCAGCACCCCGGCCTCCGGGACAGGCTACGAGCAGTACTTC.

V usage is TRBV19 and J usage is TRBJ1-1; D may be TRBD1 (6 bases). Trimming cost V 4 bases and J 2 bases, with 11 bases left between them. The CDR3 totals 14 residues. Germline-derived CDR1 and CDR2 are LNHDA and SQIVND (reference sequence). The CDR3 loop reads CASSRGGGNTEAFF. The CDR3 region has the DNA TGTGCCAGTAGTAGGGGGGGCGGAAACACTGAAGCTTTCTTT.

As regards this clone: Germline is not matched at one junction end, which may reflect a read error. The chain joins TRBV7-9 to TRBJ1-2; 8 bases are a match to TRBD1. The CDR3 is made up of 11 amino acids. Germline values: CDR1 SEHNR, CDR2 FQNEAQ (reference sequence). This CDR3 reads CASRPDRGLVF. The DNA for the CDR3 is TGTGCCAGCAGACCAGACAGGGGTTTGGTCTTC.

This chain joins TRBV5-1 and TRBJ1-3; perhaps TRBD1 as D (5 bases). V was clipped by 2 bases and J by 2 bases, with 8 bases between them. Germline V gene data show CDR1 as SGHRS and CDR2 as YFSETQ. The CDR3 runs 14 residues. The CDR3 loop is CASSLAGPGNTIYF. The CDR3 DNA sequence: TGCGCCAGCAGCTTAGCAGGGCCTGGAAACACCATATATTTT.

The chain is built from TRBV4-3 and TRBJ2-5; D may be TRBD2 (6 bases). The V end was cut by 3 bases, the J end by 5 bases, with 25 bases between. Germline V lookup: CDR1 LGHNA, CDR2 YSLEER. CDR3 length equals 18 residues. The CDR3 DNA reads TGCGCCAGCAGCCAGGACCCGATTCTGGGGGACTTAAGCGAGACCCAGTACTTC. Encoded protein: CASSQDPILGDLSETQYF.

The genes are TRBV7-9 and TRBJ2-1; D is ambiguous. CDR1 is SEHNR, CDR2 FQNEAQ, per germline (reference sequence). V lost 3 bases and J lost 4, with 13 bases in between. The CDR3 runs 15 residues. The CDR3: CASSLTIPGYNEQFF. The CDR3, as DNA: TGTGCCAGCAGCTTGACCATCCCCGGGTACAATGAGCAGTTCTTC.

V gene TRBV7-2 combines with J gene TRBJ1-3, with 8 positions matching TRBD1. The CDR3 is 16 amino acids. Per the germline V gene, CDR1 is SGHTA and CDR2 is FQGNSA. The trim removed 1 base at V and 2 bases at J, leaving 4 bases unmatched. CDR3 protein: CASSLGMTGAGNTIYF. Written as DNA, the CDR3 is TGTGCCAGCAGCTTAGGGATGACAGGGGCTGGAAACACCATATATTTT.

The chain joins TRBV7-2 to TRBJ2-7, with TRBD1 matching over 10 bases. This CDR3 region has 14 residues. The germline V gene has CDR1 SGHTA and CDR2 FQGNSA. The ends lost 4 bases at V and 5 bases at J; junction bases unmatched: 5. CDR3 nucleotides: TGTGCCAGCAGCTACCGGGACAGGGGTCACGAGCAGTACTTC. It specifies CASSYRDRGHEQYF.

The chain carries TRBV5-6 and TRBJ2-3, with TRBD2 as a possible D gene (6 bases). The CDR3 sequence is 18 residues long. The V gene lost 0 bases and the J gene lost 2 bases, with 19 bases spanning the gap. Germline CDR1 reads SGHDT; CDR2 reads YYEEEE. The CDR3 here is CASSLEFGTALYTDTQYF. The CDR3 DNA reads TGTGCCAGCAGCTTGGAATTCGGGACTGCTCTCTACACAGATACGCAGTATTTT.

The V and J genes are TRBV27 and TRBJ2-2; possibly TRBD2 for D (5 bases). Trimming removed 5 bases from V and 6 bases from J, with 13 bases in between. Germline V lookup: CDR1 MNHEY, CDR2 SMNVEV (reference sequence). CDR3 length: 14 amino acids. The CDR3 spells CASSKRTQAGELFF. Here the CDR3 DNA reads TGTGCCAGCAGTAAGCGGACCCAGGCCGGGGAGCTGTTTTTT.

Only one count was recorded for this clone. This chain's CDR3 is CASSRSGQGSETQYF. CDR3 DNA sequence: TGTGCCAGCAGCCGATCGGGACAGGGGTCCGAGACCCAGTACTTC. V is TRBV7-9 and J is TRBJ2-5; TRBD1 agrees at 10 bases. The CDR3 runs to 15 residues. Germline V gene lookup returns CDR1 SEHNR and CDR2 FQNEAQ (reference sequence). With 5 bases clipped from V and 5 bases from J, the junction kept 8 bases outside the gene matches.

The V call is TRBV2, the J call TRBJ1-5; D gene ambiguous. Germline CDR1 SNHLY, CDR2 FYNNEI. Between the trimmed V and J ends, which lost 8 bases and 0 bases, there was a span of 11 bases. This CDR3 is 14 amino acids long. In DNA, the CDR3 is TGTGCCAGCTATAGCGAGGCTAGCAATCAGCCCCAGCATTTT. Translating it yields CASYSEASNQPQHF.

V gene TRBV6-5 combines with J gene TRBJ2-3; 7 nucleotides match TRBD2. V shed 4 bases and J 2 bases; nucleotides not matched to a gene: 9. Germline V gene data show CDR1 as MNHEY and CDR2 as SVGAGI. This CDR3 region has 16 residues. As DNA, the CDR3 is TGTGCCAGCAGTTCGACTAGCCGCTACTTCACAGATACGCAGTATTTT. This encodes CASSSTSRYFTDTQYF.

The CDR3 is CASSLDRMKSGYTF. CDR3 in DNA: TGTGCCAGCAGCTTAGATCGCATGAAAAGCGGCTACACCTTC. This chain connects TRBV11-2 to TRBJ1-2; D is unclear. V was clipped by 0 bases and J by 8 bases, with 13 bases between them. In germline, CDR1 is SGHAT, CDR2 FQNNGV. The CDR3 is made up of 14 amino acids. The full variable domain, its missing parts supplied by reference TRBV11-2 and TRBJ1-2, is EAGVAQSPRYKIIEKRQSVAFWCNPISGHATLYWYQQILGQGPKLLIQFQNNGVVDDSQLPKDRFSAERLKGVDSTLKIQPAKLEDSAVYLCASSLDRMKSGYTFGSGTRLTVV.

V gene TRBV12-5 combines with J gene TRBJ1-4, with TRBD1 as a possible D gene (6 bases). The V end lost 0 bases, the J end lost 1 base, and 21 bases lay between the germline ends. This CDR3 has 20 residues. The germline CDR1 and CDR2 sequences are LGHNT and FRNRAP. Written as DNA, the CDR3 is TGTGCTAGTGGTTTGGTAGCATCCCGGGTCAGGGGCGGAACTAATGAAAAACTGTTTTTT. Its protein product is CASGLVASRVRGGTNEKLFF.

This clone was seen a few times. J is TRBJ2-7 and V is TRBV7-9; 8 bases map to TRBD2. This CDR3 contains 17 residues. Germline loops: CDR1 SEHNR, CDR2 FQNEAQ (reference sequence). The junction had 15 bases not matched to a gene; V was cut back by 1 base and J by 7 bases. As DNA, the CDR3 is TGTGCCAGCAGCTTAGTAATTATAGCGGGACTTTCGGGAGAGCAGTACTTC. Its translation is CASSLVIIAGLSGEQYF. The full variable domain, with the rest looked up from reference TRBV7-9 and TRBJ2-7, is DTGVSQNPRHKITKRGQNVTFRCDPISEHNRLYWYRQTLGQGPEFLTYFQNEAQLEKSRLLSDRFSAERPKGSFSTLEIQRTEQGDSAMYLCASSLVIIAGLSGEQYFGPGTRLTVT.

The chain joins TRBV6-5 to TRBJ2-3, with 7 bases lining up with TRBD2. The CDR3 is 13 amino acids. Trimming removed 6 bases from V and 2 bases from J; junction bases left unmatched: 2. Per germline, CDR1 MNHEY and CDR2 SVGAGI. CDR3 amino acids: CASRRDYTDTQYF. DNA for the CDR3: TGTGCCAGCAGACGGGACTACACAGATACGCAGTATTTT.

The rearrangement uses TRBV28 and TRBJ2-3; D might be TRBD1 (5 bases). The CDR3 extends over 15 amino acids. CDR1 MDHEN and CDR2 SYDVKM come from the germline V gene. V gave up 2 bases and J gave up 8 bases, with 17 bases separating them. CDR3 loop: CASSLSSRAIGTQYF. The CDR3 DNA is TGTGCCAGCAGTTTAAGCAGCAGGGCGATCGGTACGCAGTATTTT.

The genes are TRBV2 and TRBJ1-3, with 7 bases matching TRBD1. The germline V gene has CDR1 SNHLY and CDR2 FYNNEI. V lost 5 bases and J lost 4; bases outside the gene matches: 8. The CDR3 length is 15 residues. CDR3 in amino acids: CASSIQGQTGNTIYF. In DNA, the CDR3 is TGTGCCAGCAGTATACAGGGACAGACAGGAAACACCATATATTTT.

This chain uses TRBV27 with TRBJ2-7; 14 bases are shared with TRBD2. The CDR3 runs 21 residues. CDR1 and CDR2 (germline): MNHEY, SMNVEV (reference sequence). Germline trimming cut 1 base from V and 4 bases from J; bases unmatched to any gene: 18. The CDR3 loop is CASSLYAPWGLAGAGGYEQYF. The CDR3 region has the DNA TGTGCCAGCAGTTTATATGCCCCTTGGGGACTAGCGGGAGCAGGTGGTTACGAGCAGTACTTC.

This clone was recorded a few times. The V and J genes are TRBV28 and TRBJ2-1; D ambiguous. The V gene's germline CDR1 is MDHEN and CDR2 SYDVKM. The CDR3 is 13 amino acids. V lost 3 bases and J lost 5, with 8 bases in between. The CDR3 region is CASSFPGHNEQFF. The CDR3 DNA reads as TGTGCCAGCAGTTTCCCTGGGCACAATGAGCAGTTCTTC.

J is TRBJ2-2 and V is TRBV28, with TRBD2 identical over 10 bases. CDR3 length: 13 residues. The germline V gene encodes CDR1 MDHEN and CDR2 SYDVKM. The V segment lost 11 bases and the J segment 5 bases; nucleotides outside the gene matches: 5. The CDR3 spells CASRLAGTGELFF. The DNA for the CDR3 is TGTGCCTCAAGACTAGCGGGTACCGGGGAGCTGTTTTTT.

The chain recombines TRBV28 with TRBJ2-3; tentative D call: TRBD1 (6 bases). CDR1 and CDR2 (germline): MDHEN, SYDVKM. The CDR3 runs 13 residues. V lost 6 bases, J lost 1 base, and 8 bases lay in between. The CDR3 reads CASRNRGTDTQYF. The CDR3 DNA is TGTGCCAGCAGAAACAGGGGCACAGATACGCAGTATTTT.

This sequence joins TRBV27 and TRBJ2-7, with TRBD1 identical over 7 bases. The CDR3 consists of 14 residues. Germline V CDR1 and CDR2: MNHEY, SMNVEV (reference sequence). V shed 5 bases, J shed 1 base, and the junction held 5 bases outside the gene matches. CDR3 sequence: CASSHRGSSYEQYF. For the CDR3, the DNA is TGTGCCAGCAGTCACAGGGGTTCGTCCTACGAGCAGTACTTC.

The chain employs TRBV4-2 and TRBJ2-3; TRBD2 matches at 12 bases. The germline V gene encodes CDR1 LGHNA and CDR2 YNFKEQ. V shed 0 bases, J shed 6 bases, and the junction held 1 base outside the gene matches. CDR3 length: 15 residues. The CDR3, as DNA: TGTGCCAGCAGCCAAGAAACTAGCGGGAGGGATACGCAGTATTTT. Residues: CASSQETSGRDTQYF.

On this clone: At the DNA level, this CDR3 is encoded by other sequences in the same sample as well. This chain connects TRBV6-1 to TRBJ1-5; no reliable D call. Between the trimmed V and J ends, which lost 8 bases and 0 bases, there was a span of 8 bases. From germline, CDR1 is MNHNS and CDR2 SASEGT. The CDR3 has 13 amino acids. The chain's CDR3 is CASREDSNQPQHF. The CDR3 region has the DNA TGTGCCAGCCGGGAGGATAGCAATCAGCCCCAGCATTTT.